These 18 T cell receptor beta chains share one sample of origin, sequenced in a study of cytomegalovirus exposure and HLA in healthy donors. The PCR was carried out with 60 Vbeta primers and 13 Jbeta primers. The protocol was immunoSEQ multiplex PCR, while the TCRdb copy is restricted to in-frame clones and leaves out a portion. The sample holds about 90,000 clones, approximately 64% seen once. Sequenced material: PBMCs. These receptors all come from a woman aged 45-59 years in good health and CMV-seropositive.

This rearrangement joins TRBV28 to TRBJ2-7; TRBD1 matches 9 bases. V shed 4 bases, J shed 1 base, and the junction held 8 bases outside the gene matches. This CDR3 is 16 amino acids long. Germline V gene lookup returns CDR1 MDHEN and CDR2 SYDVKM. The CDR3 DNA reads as TGTGCCAGCAGTTCACAGGGGGCTACCGGTTCCTACGAGCAGTACTTC. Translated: CASSSQGATGSYEQYF. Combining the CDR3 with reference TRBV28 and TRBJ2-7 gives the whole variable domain DVKVTQSSRYLVKRTGEKVFLECVQDMDHENMFWYRQDPGLGLRLIYFSYDVKMKEKGDIPEGYSVSREKKERFSLILESASTNQTSMYLCASSSQGATGSYEQYFGPGTRLTVT.

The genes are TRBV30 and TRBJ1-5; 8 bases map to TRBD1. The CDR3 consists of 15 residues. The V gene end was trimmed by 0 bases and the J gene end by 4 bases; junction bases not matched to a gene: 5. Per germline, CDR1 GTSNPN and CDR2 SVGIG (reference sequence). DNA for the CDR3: TGTGCCTGGAGTGTCGACAGGGGCCAAAATCAGCCCCAGCATTTT. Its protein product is CAWSVDRGQNQPQHF.

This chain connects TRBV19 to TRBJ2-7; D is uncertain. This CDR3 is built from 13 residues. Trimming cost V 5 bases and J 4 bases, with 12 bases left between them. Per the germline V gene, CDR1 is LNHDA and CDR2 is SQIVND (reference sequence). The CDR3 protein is CASSSNTGYEQYF. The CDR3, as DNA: TGTGCCAGTAGTTCCAATACGGGTTACGAGCAGTACTTC.

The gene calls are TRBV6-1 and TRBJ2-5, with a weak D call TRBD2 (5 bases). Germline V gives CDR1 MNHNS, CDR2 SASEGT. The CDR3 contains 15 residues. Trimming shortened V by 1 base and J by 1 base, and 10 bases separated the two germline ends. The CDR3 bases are TGTGCCAGCAGTGAAGGATATGGGAGCCAAGAGACCCAGTACTTC. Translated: CASSEGYGSQETQYF.

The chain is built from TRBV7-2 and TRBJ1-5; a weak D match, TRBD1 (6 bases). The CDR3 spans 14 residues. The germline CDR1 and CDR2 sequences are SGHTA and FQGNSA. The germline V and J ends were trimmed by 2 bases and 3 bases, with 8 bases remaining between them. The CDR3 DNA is TGTGCCAGCAGCTTACAGGGGTCCAATCAGCCCCAGCATTTT. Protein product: CASSLQGSNQPQHF.

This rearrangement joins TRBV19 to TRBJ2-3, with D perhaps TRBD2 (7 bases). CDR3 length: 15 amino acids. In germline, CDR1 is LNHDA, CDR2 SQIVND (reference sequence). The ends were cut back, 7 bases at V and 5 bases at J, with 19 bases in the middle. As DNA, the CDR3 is TGTGCCAGTACCGGGACGGGGGGCGGTCTAGATACGCAGTATTTT. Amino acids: CASTGTGGGLDTQYF. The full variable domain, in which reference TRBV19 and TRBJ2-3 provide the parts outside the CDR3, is DGGITQSPKYLFRKEGQNVTLSCEQNLNHDAMYWYRQDPGQGLRLIYYSQIVNDFQKGDIAEGYSVSREKKESFPLTVTSAQKNPTAFYLCASTGTGGGLDTQYFGPGTRLTVL.

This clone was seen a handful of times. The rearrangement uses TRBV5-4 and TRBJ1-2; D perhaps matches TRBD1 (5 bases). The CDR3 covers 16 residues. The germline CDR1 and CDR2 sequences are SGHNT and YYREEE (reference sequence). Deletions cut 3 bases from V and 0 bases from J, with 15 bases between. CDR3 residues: CASSSDSGYTNYGYTF. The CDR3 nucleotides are TGTGCCAGCAGCTCAGACTCAGGGTATACTAACTATGGCTACACCTTC.

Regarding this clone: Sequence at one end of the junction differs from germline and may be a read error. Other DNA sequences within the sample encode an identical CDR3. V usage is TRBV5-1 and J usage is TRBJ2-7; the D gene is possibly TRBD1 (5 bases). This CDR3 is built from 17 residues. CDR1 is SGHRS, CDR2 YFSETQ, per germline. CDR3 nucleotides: TGCGCCAGCAGCCAAGCTACCTACGACAGCTACTCCTACGAGCAGTACTTT. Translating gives CASSQATYDSYSYEQYF.

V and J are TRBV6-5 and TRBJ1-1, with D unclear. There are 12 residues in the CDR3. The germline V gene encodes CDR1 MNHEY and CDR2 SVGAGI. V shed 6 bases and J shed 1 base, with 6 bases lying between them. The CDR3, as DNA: TGTGCCAGCAGGCCGGGGAACACTGAAGCTTTCTTT. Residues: CASRPGNTEAFF.

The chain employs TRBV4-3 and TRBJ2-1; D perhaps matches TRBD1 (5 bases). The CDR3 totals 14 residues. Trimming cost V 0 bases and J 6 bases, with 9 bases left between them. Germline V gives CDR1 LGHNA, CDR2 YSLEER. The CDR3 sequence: CASSQDWGPNEQFF. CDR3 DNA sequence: TGCGCCAGCAGCCAAGACTGGGGCCCCAATGAGCAGTTCTTC.

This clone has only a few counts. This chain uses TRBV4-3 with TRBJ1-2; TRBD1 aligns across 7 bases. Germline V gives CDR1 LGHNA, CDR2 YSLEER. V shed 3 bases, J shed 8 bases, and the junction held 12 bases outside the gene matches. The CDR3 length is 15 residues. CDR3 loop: CASSQVGTEGQGYTF. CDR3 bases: TGCGCCAGCAGCCAGGTCGGGACAGAGGGCCAGGGCTACACCTTC.

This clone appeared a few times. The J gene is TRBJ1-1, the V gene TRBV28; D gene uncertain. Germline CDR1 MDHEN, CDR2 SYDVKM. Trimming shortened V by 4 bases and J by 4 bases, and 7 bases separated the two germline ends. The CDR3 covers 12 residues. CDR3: CASSYGITEAFF. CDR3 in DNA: TGTGCCAGCAGTTACGGGATCACTGAAGCTTTCTTT.

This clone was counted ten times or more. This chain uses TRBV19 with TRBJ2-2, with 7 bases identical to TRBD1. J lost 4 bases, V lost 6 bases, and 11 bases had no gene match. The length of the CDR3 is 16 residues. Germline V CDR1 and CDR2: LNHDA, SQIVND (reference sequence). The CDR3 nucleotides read TGTGCCAGTAGGACAACCGGGACAGATCTCACCGGGGAGCTGTTTTTT. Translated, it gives CASRTTGTDLTGELFF.

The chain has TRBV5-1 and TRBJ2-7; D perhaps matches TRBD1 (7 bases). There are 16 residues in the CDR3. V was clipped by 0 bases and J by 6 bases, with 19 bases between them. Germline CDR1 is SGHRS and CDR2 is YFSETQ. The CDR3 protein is CASSLAPAGGSGEQYF. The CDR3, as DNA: TGCGCCAGCAGCTTGGCCCCGGCAGGGGGGAGCGGCGAGCAGTACTTC. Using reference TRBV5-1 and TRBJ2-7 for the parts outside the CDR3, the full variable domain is KAGVTQTPRYLIKTRGQQVTLSCSPISGHRSVSWYQQTPGQGLQFLFEYFSETQRNKGNFPGRFSGRQFSNSRSEMNVSTLELGDSALYLCASSLAPAGGSGEQYFGPGTRLTVT.

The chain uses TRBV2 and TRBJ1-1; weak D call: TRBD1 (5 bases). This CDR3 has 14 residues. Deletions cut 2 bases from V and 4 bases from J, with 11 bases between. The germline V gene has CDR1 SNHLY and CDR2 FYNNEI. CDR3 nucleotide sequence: TGTGCCAGCAGTGAACGGGGGGGGGTCACTGAAGCTTTCTTT. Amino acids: CASSERGGVTEAFF.

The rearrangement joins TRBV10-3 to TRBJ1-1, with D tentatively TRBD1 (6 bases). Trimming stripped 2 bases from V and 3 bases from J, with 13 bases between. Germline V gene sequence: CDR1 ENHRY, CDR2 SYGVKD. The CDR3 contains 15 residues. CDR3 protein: CAISERYRDHTEAFF. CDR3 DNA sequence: TGTGCCATCAGTGAGAGGTACAGGGACCACACTGAAGCTTTCTTT.

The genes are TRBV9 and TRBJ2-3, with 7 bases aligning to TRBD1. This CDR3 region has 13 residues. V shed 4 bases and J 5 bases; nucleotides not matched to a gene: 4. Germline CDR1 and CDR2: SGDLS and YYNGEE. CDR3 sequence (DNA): TGTGCCAGCAGCCGACAGGGCATAGATACGCAGTATTTT. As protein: CASSRQGIDTQYF.

The CDR3 DNA reads as TGCGCCAGCAGCTACCTCGGGGACTATGGCTACACCTTC. Amino acids: CASSYLGDYGYTF. V usage is TRBV5-1 and J usage is TRBJ1-2; D remains ambiguous. The CDR3 sequence is 13 residues long. Germline V gives CDR1 SGHRS, CDR2 YFSETQ. The V gene lost 3 bases and the J gene lost 3 bases, with 9 bases spanning the gap.